The entry below describes one T cell receptor beta chain. The antigen is undetermined. The data originate from a study of follicular helper T cells after annual influenza vaccination. For the study at large: Blood was drawn on days 0, 7 and 28 after vaccination. For some subjects, blood spans the 2013-2014, 2014-2015 and 2015-2016 annual vaccinations.

Study-wide findings and caveats: Each annual vaccination recalled recurring oligoclonal ICOS+CD38+ cTfh clonotypes.

The time point was: 2014-2015 season, pre-vaccination. Produced via immunoSEQ multiplex PCR; TCRdb's table is partial and in-frame only. The repertoire holds approximately 30,000 clones, with about four fifths as singletons. CDR3 length: 13 residues. CDR1 and CDR2 (germline): MDHEN, SYDVKM. Trimming took 4 bases from V and 3 from J, leaving 10 bases between them. The sample consisted of CXCR5+ CD38- circulating T follicular helper cells from blood, taken on the day of influenza vaccination. The subset was: circulating Tfh, non-naive CD4+CXCR5+PD-1+ (ICOS+CD38+ or ICOS-CD38-). J is TRBJ2-7 and V is TRBV28; tentatively, D is TRBD2 (5 bases). The sequence was collected from an adult who received the influenza vaccine. The CDR3 protein is CASSSDSVYEQYF. Here the CDR3 DNA reads TGTGCCAGCAGTTCGGATAGCGTCTACGAGCAGTACTTC.